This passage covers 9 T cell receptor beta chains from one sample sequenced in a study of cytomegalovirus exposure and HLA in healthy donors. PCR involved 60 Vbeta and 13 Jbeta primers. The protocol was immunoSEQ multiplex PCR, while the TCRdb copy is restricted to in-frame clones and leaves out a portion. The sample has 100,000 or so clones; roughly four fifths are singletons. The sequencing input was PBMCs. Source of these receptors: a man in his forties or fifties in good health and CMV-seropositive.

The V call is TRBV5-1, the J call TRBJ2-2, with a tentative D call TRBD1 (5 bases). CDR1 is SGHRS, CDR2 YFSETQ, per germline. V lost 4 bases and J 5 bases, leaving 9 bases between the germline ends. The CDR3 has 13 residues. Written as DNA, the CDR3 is TGCGCCAGCAGCCTCCGACAGACCGGGGAGCTGTTTTTT. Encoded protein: CASSLRQTGELFF.

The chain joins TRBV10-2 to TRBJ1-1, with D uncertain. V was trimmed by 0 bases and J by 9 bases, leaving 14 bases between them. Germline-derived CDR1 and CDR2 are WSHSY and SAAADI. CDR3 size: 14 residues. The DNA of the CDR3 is TGCGCCAGCAGTGAGTCGGTAACGGGGATAAAAGCTTTCTTT. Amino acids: CASSESVTGIKAFF.

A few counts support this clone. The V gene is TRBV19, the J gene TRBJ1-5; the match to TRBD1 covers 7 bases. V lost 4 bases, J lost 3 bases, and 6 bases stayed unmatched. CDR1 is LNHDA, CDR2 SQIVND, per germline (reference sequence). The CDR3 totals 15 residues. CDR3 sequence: CASSRAGGNNQPQHF. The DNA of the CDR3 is TGTGCCAGTAGTAGAGCAGGGGGGAACAATCAGCCCCAGCATTTT.

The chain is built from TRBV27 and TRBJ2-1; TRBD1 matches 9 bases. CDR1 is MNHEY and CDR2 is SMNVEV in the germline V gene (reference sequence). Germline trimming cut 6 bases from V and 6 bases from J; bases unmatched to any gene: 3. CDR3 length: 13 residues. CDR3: CASRGQGSNEQFF. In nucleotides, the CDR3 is TGTGCCAGCAGGGGACAGGGATCCAATGAGCAGTTCTTC.

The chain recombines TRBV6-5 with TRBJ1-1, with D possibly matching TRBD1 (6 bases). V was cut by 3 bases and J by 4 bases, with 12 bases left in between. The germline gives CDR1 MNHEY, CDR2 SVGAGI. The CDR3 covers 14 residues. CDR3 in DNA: TGTGCCAGCAGTTATAGCAGGGGAAGCACTGAAGCTTTCTTT. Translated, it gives CASSYSRGSTEAFF.

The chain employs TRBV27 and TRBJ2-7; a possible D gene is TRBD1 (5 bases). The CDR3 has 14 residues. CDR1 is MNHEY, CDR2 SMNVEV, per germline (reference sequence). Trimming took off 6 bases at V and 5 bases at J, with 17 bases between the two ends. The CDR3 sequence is CASSLTRVNNEQYF. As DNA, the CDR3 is TGTGCCAGCAGCCTGACCAGGGTTAATAACGAGCAGTACTTC.

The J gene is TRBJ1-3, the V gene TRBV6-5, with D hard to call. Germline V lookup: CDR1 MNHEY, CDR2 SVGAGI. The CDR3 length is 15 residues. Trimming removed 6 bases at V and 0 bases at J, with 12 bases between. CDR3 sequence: CASSQERFSGNTIYF. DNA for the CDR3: TGTGCCAGCAGCCAAGAGAGATTCTCTGGAAACACCATATATTTT.

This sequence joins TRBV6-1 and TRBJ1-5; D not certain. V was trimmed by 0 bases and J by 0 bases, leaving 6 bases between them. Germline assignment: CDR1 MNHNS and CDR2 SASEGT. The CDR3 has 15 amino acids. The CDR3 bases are TGTGCCAGCAGTGAAGCGAGTAGTAGCAATCAGCCCCAGCATTTT. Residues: CASSEASSSNQPQHF.

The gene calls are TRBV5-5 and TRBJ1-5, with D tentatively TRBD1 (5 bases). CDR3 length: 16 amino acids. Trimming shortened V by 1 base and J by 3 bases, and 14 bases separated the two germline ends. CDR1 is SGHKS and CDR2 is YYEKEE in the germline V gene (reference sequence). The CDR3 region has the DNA TGTGCCAGCAGCTTGAGGGGTGTCGGTTACAATCAGCCCCAGCATTTT. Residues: CASSLRGVGYNQPQHF. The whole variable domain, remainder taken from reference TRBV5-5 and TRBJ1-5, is DAGVTQSPTHLIKTRGQQVTLRCSPISGHKSVSWYQQVLGQGPQFIFQYYEKEERGRGNFPDRFSARQFPNYSSELNVNALLLGDSALYLCASSLRGVGYNQPQHFGDGTRLSIL.